These T cell receptor beta chains were read from a single sample in a study of spatial heterogeneity in lung cancer. TCRdb called the 5' RACE reads again in MiXCR, with one record for every CDR3 protein. This sample has about 120,000 distinct CDR3 sequences, with 9% to 15% found just once. The sample was PBMCs, taken at follow-up. The source is a male donor with early-stage non-small cell lung cancer. Both conserved end residues are part of each CDR3. D genes are given only for firm matches. Rows give clone size only sometimes, using once, few, many, or a class for an expanded clone.

CDR3nt: TGTGCCAGCAGTGTTATCCAGGGGGCGGATACGCAGTATTTT; CDR3aa: CASSVIQGADTQYF; d_gene: TRBD1; v_gene: TRBV6-4; j_gene: TRBJ2-3; abundance: NA
CDR3nt: TGTGCCAGCACCGTAGCCGGAGAGACCCAGTACTTC; CDR3aa: CASTVAGETQYF; d_gene: NA; v_gene: TRBV3-1; j_gene: TRBJ2-5; abundance: few
CDR3nt: TGCGCCAGCAGGACCGGGACAGGGGAAGAGACCCAGTACTTC; CDR3aa: CASRTGTGEETQYF; d_gene: TRBD1; v_gene: TRBV5-1; j_gene: TRBJ2-5; abundance: few
CDR3nt: TGTGCCAGCAGCTTAGAGCGGATTAGCACAGATACGCAGTATTTT; CDR3aa: CASSLERISTDTQYF; d_gene: NA; v_gene: TRBV7-9; j_gene: TRBJ2-3; abundance: NA
CDR3nt: TGCAGTGCTAGAGATTTAAAAGGTTATAATTCACCCCTCCACTTT; CDR3aa: CSARDLKGYNSPLHF; d_gene: NA; v_gene: TRBV20-1; j_gene: TRBJ1-6; abundance: few
CDR3nt: TGTGCCAGCAGCCCCCCTGATACACGCCAAGGGAACACCTTC; CDR3aa: CASSPPDTRQGNTF; d_gene: NA; v_gene: TRBV7-8; j_gene: TRBJ1-2; abundance: NA
CDR3nt: TGTGCCAGCAGTTTACCTCCGGGACAGGGGGCTCGTGGCACTGAAGCTTTCTTT; CDR3aa: CASSLPPGQGARGTEAFF; d_gene: TRBD1; v_gene: TRBV12-3/TRBV12-4; j_gene: TRBJ1-1; abundance: NA
CDR3nt: TGCGCCAGCAGCCCTATAGCGGGGGGCCTGAACAGCGTCACGCAGTATTTT; CDR3aa: CASSPIAGGLNSVTQYF; d_gene: TRBD2; v_gene: TRBV5-1; j_gene: TRBJ2-3; abundance: many
CDR3nt: TGTGCCAGCAGCCAAGGCCCAGGCTCCTACAATGAGCAGTTCTTC; CDR3aa: CASSQGPGSYNEQFF; d_gene: NA; v_gene: TRBV3-1; j_gene: TRBJ2-1; abundance: NA
CDR3nt: TGTGCCAGCAGTGCCCCCCAGGGACAGGTCGAAAAACTGTTTTTT; CDR3aa: CASSAPQGQVEKLFF; d_gene: TRBD1; v_gene: TRBV25-1; j_gene: TRBJ1-4; abundance: few
CDR3nt: TGTGCCAGTAGTATAGAACGGGCCGGGGATACGCAGTATTTT; CDR3aa: CASSIERAGDTQYF; d_gene: NA; v_gene: TRBV19; j_gene: TRBJ2-3; abundance: many
CDR3nt: TGTGCCATCAGTGAGTCGACAGGTTTCGGGAATGAGCAGTTCTTC; CDR3aa: CAISESTGFGNEQFF; d_gene: NA; v_gene: TRBV10-3; j_gene: TRBJ2-1; abundance: NA
CDR3nt: TGTGCCAGCAGTTACTACCACAGGGGGCCCTACAATGAGCAGTTCTTC; CDR3aa: CASSYYHRGPYNEQFF; d_gene: TRBD1; v_gene: TRBV6-5; j_gene: TRBJ2-1; abundance: NA
CDR3nt: TGCGCCAGCAGCCGCGGGACAGTGGGCACAGATACGCAGTATTTT; CDR3aa: CASSRGTVGTDTQYF; d_gene: NA; v_gene: TRBV5-1; j_gene: TRBJ2-3; abundance: NA
CDR3nt: TGTGCCAGTAGCCCCCAACCTGACAGTTCCTATGGCTACACCTTC; CDR3aa: CASSPQPDSSYGYTF; d_gene: NA; v_gene: TRBV19; j_gene: TRBJ1-2; abundance: many
CDR3nt: TGCGCCAGCAGCCAAGAACGCCGGGGGGGCAACTACGAGCAGTACTTC; CDR3aa: CASSQERRGGNYEQYF; d_gene: TRBD2; v_gene: TRBV4-3; j_gene: TRBJ2-7; abundance: NA
CDR3nt: TGCAGTGCTAGCATGGGGACAGCTAATTCACCCCTCCACTTT; CDR3aa: CSASMGTANSPLHF; d_gene: TRBD1; v_gene: TRBV20-1; j_gene: TRBJ1-6; abundance: NA
CDR3nt: TGTGCCAGCAGCCAAGCCCCCAGGGGGAAGTACGAGCAGTACTTC; CDR3aa: CASSQAPRGKYEQYF; d_gene: TRBD1; v_gene: TRBV3-1; j_gene: TRBJ2-7; abundance: NA
CDR3nt: TGTGCCAGCAGCCAAGACATACCATATGGCTACACCTTC; CDR3aa: CASSQDIPYGYTF; d_gene: NA; v_gene: TRBV3-1; j_gene: TRBJ1-2; abundance: many
CDR3nt: TGTGCCAGCAGTCCCATCTGGGACACGAACACCGGGGAGCTGTTTTTT; CDR3aa: CASSPIWDTNTGELFF; d_gene: NA; v_gene: TRBV25-1; j_gene: TRBJ2-2; abundance: few
CDR3nt: TGCGCCAGCAGCTTGATGGCGGCGGGGTTGGCAGATACGCAGTATTTT; CDR3aa: CASSLMAAGLADTQYF; d_gene: NA; v_gene: TRBV5-1; j_gene: TRBJ2-3; abundance: NA
CDR3nt: TGTGCCAGCAGCTTATTTTACGGCTACACCTTC; CDR3aa: CASSLFYGYTF; d_gene: NA; v_gene: TRBV7-9; j_gene: TRBJ1-2; abundance: NA
CDR3nt: TGTGCCAGCAGCTTAGGGAGTGACAGTGAGCAGTTCTTC; CDR3aa: CASSLGSDSEQFF; d_gene: NA; v_gene: TRBV13; j_gene: TRBJ2-1; abundance: few
CDR3nt: TGTGCCAGTGAGAGGGGCGAGGATTCACCCCTCCACTTT; CDR3aa: CASERGEDSPLHF; d_gene: NA; v_gene: TRBV28; j_gene: TRBJ1-6; abundance: many
CDR3nt: TGCAGCGTTGAAGATCTTGCCGGAGGGAACATTCAGTACTTC; CDR3aa: CSVEDLAGGNIQYF; d_gene: NA; v_gene: TRBV29-1; j_gene: TRBJ2-4; abundance: many
CDR3nt: TGCGCCAGCAGCTTGGACGGTTCTTACAATGAGCAGTTCTTC; CDR3aa: CASSLDGSYNEQFF; d_gene: NA; v_gene: TRBV5-1; j_gene: TRBJ2-1; abundance: few
CDR3nt: TGTGCCAGCACTTCCAGGGGGAACTCAGCGGCTAATGAAAAACTGTTTTTT; CDR3aa: CASTSRGNSAANEKLFF; d_gene: TRBD1; v_gene: TRBV7-2; j_gene: TRBJ1-4; abundance: NA
CDR3nt: TGTGCCAGCAGTGAACAGGGACGTGAGAATGAGCAGTTCTTC; CDR3aa: CASSEQGRENEQFF; d_gene: NA; v_gene: TRBV6-1; j_gene: TRBJ2-1; abundance: few
CDR3nt: TGCAGTGCTACGGAACCCCTTAGCGCAGATACGCAGTATTTT; CDR3aa: CSATEPLSADTQYF; d_gene: NA; v_gene: TRBV20-1; j_gene: TRBJ2-3; abundance: NA
CDR3nt: TGTGCCATCAGTCAACTAGCGGGGGGGCCACCCTACGAGCAGTACTTC; CDR3aa: CAISQLAGGPPYEQYF; d_gene: TRBD2; v_gene: TRBV10-3; j_gene: TRBJ2-7; abundance: many
CDR3nt: TGCAGTGCTCCCCGGACAGGCATGAACACTGAAGCTTTCTTT; CDR3aa: CSAPRTGMNTEAFF; d_gene: TRBD1; v_gene: TRBV20-1; j_gene: TRBJ1-1; abundance: many
CDR3nt: TGTGCCAGCAGTTTCCCCGGGGGGGCCTCACCCGGGGAGCTGTTTTTT; CDR3aa: CASSFPGGASPGELFF; d_gene: TRBD2; v_gene: TRBV12-3/TRBV12-4; j_gene: TRBJ2-2; abundance: NA
CDR3nt: TGCAGTGCTAGAGATCGGCGGTCCGCGAATAGCAATCAGCCCCAGCATTTT; CDR3aa: CSARDRRSANSNQPQHF; d_gene: NA; v_gene: TRBV20-1; j_gene: TRBJ1-5; abundance: few
CDR3nt: TGTGCCAGCAGCTTAGTTCTGTCTAGCACAGATACGCAGTATTTT; CDR3aa: CASSLVLSSTDTQYF; d_gene: NA; v_gene: TRBV7-9; j_gene: TRBJ2-3; abundance: many
CDR3nt: TGTGCCAGCAGCCTTCCTAGCGGACCCCAAGAGACCCAGTACTTC; CDR3aa: CASSLPSGPQETQYF; d_gene: TRBD2; v_gene: TRBV11-2; j_gene: TRBJ2-5; abundance: many
CDR3nt: TGCAGCGCAGGACAGGGGGCGCGGACTGAAGCTTTCTTT; CDR3aa: CSAGQGARTEAFF; d_gene: TRBD1; v_gene: TRBV29-1; j_gene: TRBJ1-1; abundance: few
CDR3nt: TGTGCCAGCAGCTCGATGGGCAACTATGGCTACACCTTC; CDR3aa: CASSSMGNYGYTF; d_gene: NA; v_gene: TRBV11-3; j_gene: TRBJ1-2; abundance: few
CDR3nt: TGTGCCCGCACGTCAGGGCCCCCTCGGAATTCACCCCTCCACTTT; CDR3aa: CARTSGPPRNSPLHF; d_gene: NA; v_gene: TRBV12-3/TRBV12-4; j_gene: TRBJ1-6; abundance: NA
CDR3nt: TGCGCCAGCAGTGAAAGACCGGGGGGTCGTTCACCCCTCCACTTT; CDR3aa: CASSERPGGRSPLHF; d_gene: NA; v_gene: TRBV10-1; j_gene: TRBJ1-6; abundance: once
CDR3nt: TGTGCCAGCTCCGACAGAGTGAACACTGAAGCTTTCTTT; CDR3aa: CASSDRVNTEAFF; d_gene: NA; v_gene: TRBV6-6; j_gene: TRBJ1-1; abundance: many
CDR3nt: TGTGCCAGCAGTTTATTCCAAAGCTACACCTTC; CDR3aa: CASSLFQSYTF; d_gene: NA; v_gene: TRBV12-3/TRBV12-4; j_gene: TRBJ1-2; abundance: NA
CDR3nt: TGTGCCAGCAGCTCCTACTACTCTGGAAACACCATATATTTT; CDR3aa: CASSSYYSGNTIYF; d_gene: NA; v_gene: TRBV5-6; j_gene: TRBJ1-3; abundance: few
CDR3nt: TGTGCCAGCTCACGGGCAGGGAGCACAGATACGCAGTATTTT; CDR3aa: CASSRAGSTDTQYF; d_gene: NA; v_gene: TRBV18; j_gene: TRBJ2-3; abundance: NA
CDR3nt: TGCAGCGTCGCCAACACCTGGAGTGAGCAGTTCTTC; CDR3aa: CSVANTWSEQFF; d_gene: NA; v_gene: TRBV29-1; j_gene: TRBJ2-1; abundance: many
CDR3nt: TGTGCCAGCAGTTTAGGGACAGGGGGTAATCAGCCCCAGCATTTT; CDR3aa: CASSLGTGGNQPQHF; d_gene: TRBD1; v_gene: TRBV12-3/TRBV12-4; j_gene: TRBJ1-5; abundance: few
CDR3nt: TGTGCCAGCAGTACCCGGGACGGGGAAGAGACCCAGTACTTC; CDR3aa: CASSTRDGEETQYF; d_gene: NA; v_gene: TRBV12-3/TRBV12-4; j_gene: TRBJ2-5; abundance: NA
CDR3nt: TGTGCCAGCAGCACAGGCCAGGCACAGGCAGGGCAGTACTTC; CDR3aa: CASSTGQAQAGQYF; d_gene: NA; v_gene: TRBV5-4; j_gene: TRBJ2-7; abundance: NA
CDR3nt: TGTGCCAGCAGCCTCAGGGCTACCCAAGAGACCCAGTACTTC; CDR3aa: CASSLRATQETQYF; d_gene: NA; v_gene: TRBV7-2; j_gene: TRBJ2-5; abundance: many
CDR3nt: TGCAGCGTGACAGCGGTTGGAAACACCATATATTTT; CDR3aa: CSVTAVGNTIYF; d_gene: NA; v_gene: TRBV29-1; j_gene: TRBJ1-3; abundance: many
CDR3nt: TGTGCCAGCAGCTTAGACAGTCTAGCGGGGAGTACCAGACAGTATTTT; CDR3aa: CASSLDSLAGSTRQYF; d_gene: TRBD2; v_gene: TRBV7-8; j_gene: TRBJ2-3; abundance: few
CDR3nt: TGTGCCAGCTGTAGCGGGGGCCATTACAATGAGCAGTTCTTC; CDR3aa: CASCSGGHYNEQFF; d_gene: TRBD2; v_gene: TRBV9; j_gene: TRBJ2-1; abundance: few
CDR3nt: TGCAGTGCTAGGGATGGCAGGGGGAACACTGAAGCTTTCTTT; CDR3aa: CSARDGRGNTEAFF; d_gene: NA; v_gene: TRBV20-1; j_gene: TRBJ1-1; abundance: few
CDR3nt: TGCAGTGCTAACGGGGACTATTCACCCCTCCACTTT; CDR3aa: CSANGDYSPLHF; d_gene: NA; v_gene: TRBV20-1; j_gene: TRBJ1-6; abundance: many